This TCR beta chain was captured by sequencing in a study of blood T cell repertoires in COVID-19. This clone was counted a single time. Germline V lookup: CDR1 MNHEY, CDR2 SVGAGI. The CDR3 spans 15 residues. The ends lost 7 bases at V and 4 bases at J; junction bases unmatched: 9. As originally analysed: For nucleated cells, counts were estimated from reference gene primer amplification. Libraries were prepared by immunoSEQ multiplex PCR; TCRdb keeps only in-frame clonotypes and omits some of them. The V and J calls and the clone size are those of that table, but D and trimming were determined from the DNA. Among around 100,000 clones, 90% were seen once, and the ten largest hold about 5.2%.

The genes are TRBV6-5 and TRBJ1-5; 8 bases are a match to TRBD1. Specimen: peripheral blood. This TCR derives from a man over 45 with acute or convalescent COVID-19. In DNA form, the CDR3 reads TGTGCCAGCAACCAACGGGGGACAGGAAATCAGCCCCAGCATTTT. Translating it yields CASNQRGTGNQPQHF.